Reported below is one T cell receptor beta chain. Its specificity is unknown. This specimen includes other DNA sequences encoding the same CDR3. This entry is derived from a study of beta chain features in type 1 diabetes. Study-level background: Cell yields, gender and age were comparable in patients and healthy donors.

The study's findings and limits: VDJ junctions in type 1 diabetes patients carried more deletions and fewer insertions. Compared with healthy donors, patients appeared to share more similar naive, central memory and regulatory TCRB repertoires. When Type 1 diabetes patients were examined, their TCRB CDR3s proved moderately but significantly shorter in all four CD4+ subsets.

CDR1 and CDR2 from the germline V gene are SGDLS and YYNGEE. After removal of 4 bases from V and 3 bases from J, the junction contained 8 bases not matched to a gene. This CDR3 spans 15 amino acids. The investigators reverse transcribed all of the isolated RNA, so they sequenced expressed TCRB transcripts. Clones were sequenced by immunoSEQ multiplex PCR, and TCRdb holds only the in-frame ones, with some missing. The sample gives about 740,000 clones, 13% of which show up once; 0.02% to 0.025% is in the top ten. V is TRBV9 and J is TRBJ2-7; 9 nucleotides align to TRBD1. The sequence came from a young man with type 1 diabetes. Sequenced material: naive CD4+ T cells from blood. The CDR3 DNA reads TGTGCCAGCAGCCCCCGACAGGGGGTCGGCTACGAGCAGTACTTC. Its protein product is CASSPRQGVGYEQYF.